Presented here are 14 T cell receptor beta chains from one specimen sequenced in a study of blood T cell repertoires in COVID-19. Profiling relied on immunoSEQ multiplex PCR, and the TCRdb table lists in-frame clones only, not all of them. The sample includes about 240,000 clones, over 90% seen only once; the top ten take 0.8% to 0.95%. Material for sequencing was peripheral blood. These receptors were collected from a man aged 25 to 40 with COVID-19, enrolled during active disease.

The chain uses TRBV5-1 and TRBJ2-2, with TRBD1 identical over 8 bases. The germline V gene encodes CDR1 SGHRS and CDR2 YFSETQ. This CDR3 is 19 amino acids long. V lost 4 bases, J lost 4 bases, and 18 bases stayed unmatched. DNA for the CDR3: TGCGCCAGCAGCCCACCTACACCGGGACAGGTTCGAGGCACCGGGGAGCTGTTTTTT. Protein product: CASSPPTPGQVRGTGELFF.

The gene calls are TRBV19 and TRBJ1-5; 7 bases map to TRBD1. Trimming at V came to 3 bases and at J to 5 bases, leaving 1 base not matched to a gene. CDR1 and CDR2 from the germline V gene are LNHDA and SQIVND (reference sequence). The CDR3 spans 13 residues. As DNA, the CDR3 is TGTGCCAGTAGTATGCAGGGGGATCAGCCCCAGCATTTT. Amino acid sequence: CASSMQGDQPQHF.

The V call is TRBV4-1, the J call TRBJ1-6, with 9 bases identical to TRBD1. Germline V gene data show CDR1 as MGHRA and CDR2 as YSYEKL. The CDR3 covers 14 residues. Unmatched junction bases numbered 0, after V lost 1 base and J lost 8 bases. This CDR3 is CASSQGTGDSPLHF. The CDR3 region has the DNA TGCGCCAGCAGCCAAGGGACAGGGGATTCACCCCTCCACTTT.

The chain links TRBV18 to TRBJ2-1; D perhaps matches TRBD1 (6 bases). V was pared by 3 bases and J by 2 bases, with 17 bases between. The germline CDR1 and CDR2 sequences are KGHSH and LQKENI. This CDR3 comprises 17 residues. DNA for the CDR3: TGTGCCAGCTCACCTCAGGATGGACAGTTGGCCTACAATGAGCAGTTCTTC. Translated, it gives CASSPQDGQLAYNEQFF. The variable domain in full, with the rest retrieved from reference TRBV18 and TRBJ2-1, is NAGVMQNPRHLVRRRGQEARLRCSPMKGHSHVYWYRQLPEEGLKFMVYLQKENIIDESGMPKERFSAEFPKEGPSILRIQQVVRGDSAAYFCASSPQDGQLAYNEQFFGPGTRLTVL.

The V and J genes are TRBV7-3 and TRBJ1-5; the match to TRBD1 covers 7 bases. The ends lost 5 bases at V and 0 bases at J; junction bases unmatched: 7. Germline assignment: CDR1 SGHTA and CDR2 FQGTGA. This CDR3 comprises 16 residues. The CDR3 DNA reads TGTGCCAGCAGCGTACGACAGGGAAATAGCAATCAGCCCCAGCATTTT. Its translation is CASSVRQGNSNQPQHF.

This chain connects TRBV7-6 to TRBJ2-3; 13 positions agree with TRBD2. CDR1 and CDR2 from the germline V gene are SGHVS and FNYEAQ. The CDR3 has 18 amino acids. J gave up 0 bases and V 6 bases, and 9 bases lay outside the gene matches. The CDR3 here is CASSPLGTSGASTDTQYF. CDR3 nucleotides: TGTGCCAGCAGTCCCCTCGGGACTAGCGGGGCTAGCACAGATACGCAGTATTTT.

The chain carries TRBV5-3 and TRBJ1-2; D is ambiguous. TRBV5-3 is annotated as an ORF whose role is uncertain. The CDR3 has 14 amino acids. The V end was cut by 1 base, the J end by 8 bases, with 15 bases between. CDR3 in amino acids: CARSLYGERRGYTF. The CDR3, as DNA: TGTGCCAGAAGCTTGTACGGGGAGAGGAGGGGCTACACCTTC.

The chain has TRBV28 and TRBJ1-2; possible D gene TRBD1, 5 bases. This CDR3 region has 14 residues. Germline CDR1 and CDR2: MDHEN and SYDVKM. Trimming took 5 bases from V and 5 from J, leaving 15 bases between them. The CDR3 loop is CASSGHSFTYGYTF. CDR3 DNA sequence: TGTGCCAGCAGTGGACACTCATTCACGTATGGCTACACCTTC.

This rearrangement joins TRBV19 to TRBJ1-5; 10 positions match TRBD1. The CDR3 sequence is 17 residues long. J gave up 0 bases and V 5 bases, and 7 bases lay outside the gene matches. CDR1 and CDR2 (germline): LNHDA, SQIVND (reference sequence). CDR3 bases: TGTGCCAGTAGTCCTGGGACAGGGGAGATTAGCAATCAGCCCCAGCATTTT. Its protein is CASSPGTGEISNQPQHF.

The chain uses TRBV9 and TRBJ1-2; 7 nucleotides match TRBD1. The junction had 6 bases not matched to a gene; V was cut back by 3 bases and J by 4 bases. The CDR3 totals 14 residues. Germline CDR1 and CDR2: SGDLS and YYNGEE. The CDR3: CASSGGQAGYGYTF. For the CDR3, the DNA is TGTGCCAGCAGCGGAGGACAGGCGGGCTATGGCTACACCTTC. Using reference TRBV9 and TRBJ1-2 for the parts outside the CDR3, the full variable domain is DSGVTQTPKHLITATGQRVTLRCSPRSGDLSVYWYQQSLDQGLQFLIQYYNGEERAKGNILERFSAQQFPDLHSELNLSSLELGDSALYFCASSGGQAGYGYTFGSGTRLTVV.

The chain links TRBV27 to TRBJ2-1, with 10 bases lining up with TRBD1. With 4 bases clipped from V and 8 bases from J, the junction kept 8 bases outside the gene matches. The length of the CDR3 is 15 residues. Germline V gene sequence: CDR1 MNHEY, CDR2 SMNVEV (reference sequence). CDR3 coding DNA: TGTGCCAGCAGTTCCTGGACAGGGGGTAATGATGAGCAGTTCTTC. This codes for CASSSWTGGNDEQFF.

Regarding this clone: One end of the junction fails to match germline, which may point to a read error. This chain connects TRBV2 to TRBJ2-7, with 14 bases identical to TRBD2. This CDR3 spans 15 amino acids. CDR1 and CDR2 (germline): SNHLY, FYNNEI. CDR3 nucleotide sequence: TGTGCCAGCAGAGAAGGGACTAGCGGGGGTGTCGAGCAGTACTTC. This sequence encodes CASREGTSGGVEQYF.

The rearrangement joins TRBV7-9 to TRBJ1-1; D call uncertain. Trimming took 1 base from V and 0 from J, leaving 9 bases between them. Germline V lookup: CDR1 SEHNR, CDR2 FQNEAQ (reference sequence). The CDR3 has 15 residues. The DNA of the CDR3 is TGTGCCAGCAGCTTAGGGCAAATGGTGAACACTGAAGCTTTCTTT. This sequence encodes CASSLGQMVNTEAFF.

This clone was picked up a small number of times. The chain couples TRBV6-5 to TRBJ2-7; the D gene is possibly TRBD1 (6 bases). Trimming left V 6 bases short and J 3 bases short, with 15 bases between. The germline gives CDR1 MNHEY, CDR2 SVGAGI. The CDR3 length is 14 residues. As DNA, the CDR3 is TGTGCCAGCAGCCCGAGGAAACAGGGCTACGAGCAGTACTTC. Protein product: CASSPRKQGYEQYF.